The 10 T cell receptor beta chains given below trace back to one sample, sequenced in a study of Ad26.COV2.S vaccination and SARS-CoV-2 variants. TCRdb's copy holds only in-frame clones and misses some; the assay was immunoSEQ multiplex PCR. This table has about 370,000 clones, approximately 91% appearing once. Treatment described: over 15 received Ad26.COV2.S at low or high dose, single or two shots; several received placebo; per-sample allocation not given. Each sample was drawn 63 days after the first injection (of vaccine or placebo). This material consisted of peripheral blood, taken in a trial of Ad26.COV2.S vaccine versus placebo. The receptors here all came from a person between 18 and 65 years old who received the Ad26.COV2.S COVID-19 vaccine or a placebo.

The genes are TRBV6-5 and TRBJ1-1; D perhaps matches TRBD1 (5 bases). The CDR3 extends over 16 amino acids. Germline-derived CDR1 and CDR2 are MNHEY and SVGAGI. V gave up 3 bases and J gave up 4 bases, with 18 bases separating them. The CDR3 is CASSYDSIFSGTEAFF. CDR3 DNA sequence: TGTGCCAGCAGTTATGACAGTATCTTTAGTGGCACTGAAGCTTTCTTT.

The rearrangement uses TRBV18 and TRBJ2-7, with TRBD1 matching over 10 bases. The CDR3 is 13 amino acids. The V gene's germline CDR1 is KGHSH and CDR2 LQKENI. V dropped 5 bases and J dropped 2; count of bases not matched to a gene: 0. As DNA, the CDR3 is TGTGCCAGCTCAGACAGGGGGCCCTACGAGCAGTACTTC. Amino acids: CASSDRGPYEQYF.

The CDR3 loop reads CASSSPGGGGGTEAFF. In nucleotides, the CDR3 is TGTGCCAGCAGTTCCCCCGGGGGGGGCGGAGGGACTGAAGCTTTCTTT. This chain joins TRBV2 and TRBJ1-1, with D possibly TRBD1 on 6 matching bases. V lost 5 bases, J lost 5 bases, and 21 bases lay in between. The CDR3 runs to 16 residues. Germline V gene sequence: CDR1 SNHLY, CDR2 FYNNEI.

The V call is TRBV11-1, the J call TRBJ2-3; D possibly matches TRBD1 or TRBD2 (5 bases each). V was clipped by 6 bases and J by 5 bases, with 12 bases between them. There are 13 residues in the CDR3. Germline CDR1 and CDR2: SGHAT and FQDESV (reference sequence). For the CDR3, the DNA is TGTGCCAGCAGTCGGGACCGTCGAGATACGCAGTATTTT. Residues: CASSRDRRDTQYF.

The rearrangement links TRBV6-5 to TRBJ1-2; D might be TRBD1 (5 bases). Germline V lookup: CDR1 MNHEY, CDR2 SVGAGI. CDR3 length: 15 residues. The ends were cut back, 7 bases at V and 3 bases at J, with 18 bases in the middle. This CDR3 reads CASTPVWGSHYGYTF. CDR3 DNA: TGTGCCAGCACGCCCGTTTGGGGGTCCCACTATGGCTACACCTTC.

The V and J genes are TRBV6-5 and TRBJ1-1, with unresolved D. There are 11 residues in the CDR3. The V end lost 8 bases, the J end lost 4 bases, and 8 bases lay between the germline ends. Germline loops: CDR1 MNHEY, CDR2 SVGAGI. The CDR3 nucleotides are TGTGCCAGCTCAGTAACCACTGAAGCTTTCTTT. It specifies CASSVTTEAFF.

As to this clone: Relative to the germline gene, one junction end is altered; a read error may explain this. The gene calls are TRBV11-2 and TRBJ2-4, with D tentatively TRBD2 (6 bases). This CDR3 region has 13 residues. CDR1 is SGHAT, CDR2 FQNNGV, per germline. CDR3 protein: CASSEWDGGSLRF. DNA for the CDR3: TGTGCCAGCAGCGAATGGGACGGAGGGTCACTGAGATTC.

J is TRBJ1-1 and V is TRBV2; a weak D match, TRBD1 (6 bases). CDR1 and CDR2 from the germline V gene are SNHLY and FYNNEI. The V gene lost 10 bases and the J gene lost 1 base, with 16 bases spanning the gap. The CDR3 runs 14 residues. CDR3 in DNA: TGTGCCACTCAAGAGGGGGGCTCGAACACTGAAGCTTTCTTT. Amino acid sequence: CATQEGGSNTEAFF.

This clone was observed once. The chain recombines TRBV24-1 with TRBJ2-2, with 7 bases lining up with TRBD1. Germline CDR1 is KGHDR and CDR2 is SFDVKD. The CDR3 consists of 18 residues. The ends lost 4 bases at V and 0 bases at J; junction bases unmatched: 10. The CDR3 DNA reads as TGTGCCACCAGTGACGACTCCTCCGGGACAGCGAACACCGGGGAGCTGTTTTTT. Its protein product is CATSDDSSGTANTGELFF.

The chain is built from TRBV30 and TRBJ1-2; TRBD1 matches at 8 bases. The V and J ends lost 0 bases and 7 bases, in that order; junction bases with no gene match: 7. Germline CDR1 reads GTSNPN; CDR2 reads SVGIG (reference sequence). The CDR3 has 14 residues. CDR3 in DNA: TGTGCCTGGAGTGTACTTCAGGGGGCGAGTGGCTACACCTTC. It yields the protein CAWSVLQGASGYTF.